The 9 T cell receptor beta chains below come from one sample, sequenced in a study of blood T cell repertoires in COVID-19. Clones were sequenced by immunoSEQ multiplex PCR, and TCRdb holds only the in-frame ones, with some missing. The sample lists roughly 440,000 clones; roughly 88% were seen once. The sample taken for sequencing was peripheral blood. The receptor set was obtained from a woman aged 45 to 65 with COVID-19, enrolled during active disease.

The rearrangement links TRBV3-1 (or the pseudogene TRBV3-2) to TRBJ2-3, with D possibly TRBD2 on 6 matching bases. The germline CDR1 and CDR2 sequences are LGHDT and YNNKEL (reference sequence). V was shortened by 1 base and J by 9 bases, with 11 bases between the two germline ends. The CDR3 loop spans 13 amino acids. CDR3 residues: CASSQVGAGTQYF. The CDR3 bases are TGTGCCAGCAGCCAAGTAGGGGCGGGGACGCAGTATTTT.

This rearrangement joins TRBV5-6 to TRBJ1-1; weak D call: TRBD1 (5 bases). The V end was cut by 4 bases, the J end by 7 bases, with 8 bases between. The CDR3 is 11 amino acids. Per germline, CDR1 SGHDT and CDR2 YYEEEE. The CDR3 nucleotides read TGTGCCAGCAGCCCGGGGGGTGAAGCTTTCTTT. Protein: CASSPGGEAFF.

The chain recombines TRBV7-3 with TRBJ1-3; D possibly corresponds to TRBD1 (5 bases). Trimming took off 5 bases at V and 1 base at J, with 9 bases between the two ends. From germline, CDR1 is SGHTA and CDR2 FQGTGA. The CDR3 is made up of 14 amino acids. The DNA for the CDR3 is TGTGCCAGCAGCCCCGGGACTTCTGGAAACACCATATATTTT. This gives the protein CASSPGTSGNTIYF. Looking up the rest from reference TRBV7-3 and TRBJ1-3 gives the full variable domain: GAGVSQTPSNKVTEKGKYVELRCDPISGHTALYWYRQSLGQGPEFLIYFQGTGAADDSGLPNDRFFAVRPEGSVSTLKIQRTERGDSAVYLCASSPGTSGNTIYFGEGSWLTVV.

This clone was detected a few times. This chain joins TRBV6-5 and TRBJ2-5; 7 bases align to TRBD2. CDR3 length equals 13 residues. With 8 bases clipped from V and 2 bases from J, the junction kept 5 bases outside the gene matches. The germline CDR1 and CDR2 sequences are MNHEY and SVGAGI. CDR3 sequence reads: CASGRGVQETQYF. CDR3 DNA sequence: TGTGCCAGCGGACGGGGGGTTCAAGAGACCCAGTACTTC.

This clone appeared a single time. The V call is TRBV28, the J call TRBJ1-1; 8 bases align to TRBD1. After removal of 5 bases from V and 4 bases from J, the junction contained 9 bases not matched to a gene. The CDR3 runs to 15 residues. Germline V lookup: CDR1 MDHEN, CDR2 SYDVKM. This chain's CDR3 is CASSPNPGGFTEAFF. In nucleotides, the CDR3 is TGTGCCAGCAGTCCAAACCCAGGGGGCTTCACTGAAGCTTTCTTT.

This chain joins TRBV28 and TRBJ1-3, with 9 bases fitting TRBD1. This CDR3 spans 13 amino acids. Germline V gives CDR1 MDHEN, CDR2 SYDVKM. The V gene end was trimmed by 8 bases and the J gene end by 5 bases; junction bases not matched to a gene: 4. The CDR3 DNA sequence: TGTGCCAGCCTTACAGGGGGCAGAAACACCATATATTTT. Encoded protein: CASLTGGRNTIYF.

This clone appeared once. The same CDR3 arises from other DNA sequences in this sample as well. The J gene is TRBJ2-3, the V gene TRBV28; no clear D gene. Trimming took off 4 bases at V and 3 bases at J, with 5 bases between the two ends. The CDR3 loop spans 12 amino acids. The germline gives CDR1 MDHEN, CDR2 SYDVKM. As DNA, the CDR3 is TGTGCCAGCAGTTCGCAGACAGATACGCAGTATTTT. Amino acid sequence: CASSSQTDTQYF.

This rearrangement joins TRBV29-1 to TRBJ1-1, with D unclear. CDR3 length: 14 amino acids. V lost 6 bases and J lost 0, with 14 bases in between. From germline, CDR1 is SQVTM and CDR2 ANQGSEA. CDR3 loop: CSVRTGLLNTEAFF. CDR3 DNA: TGCAGCGTCCGGACTGGGCTCTTGAACACTGAAGCTTTCTTT.

The CDR3 sequence is CASSLVGGDYNEQFF. CDR3 DNA: TGTGCCAGCAGCTTAGTAGGGGGGGACTACAATGAGCAGTTCTTC. V and J are TRBV7-9 and TRBJ2-1, with TRBD2 as a possible D gene (7 bases). The CDR3 loop spans 15 amino acids. CDR1 and CDR2 (germline): SEHNR, FQNEAQ (reference sequence). V lost 1 base and J lost 3, with 10 bases in between.